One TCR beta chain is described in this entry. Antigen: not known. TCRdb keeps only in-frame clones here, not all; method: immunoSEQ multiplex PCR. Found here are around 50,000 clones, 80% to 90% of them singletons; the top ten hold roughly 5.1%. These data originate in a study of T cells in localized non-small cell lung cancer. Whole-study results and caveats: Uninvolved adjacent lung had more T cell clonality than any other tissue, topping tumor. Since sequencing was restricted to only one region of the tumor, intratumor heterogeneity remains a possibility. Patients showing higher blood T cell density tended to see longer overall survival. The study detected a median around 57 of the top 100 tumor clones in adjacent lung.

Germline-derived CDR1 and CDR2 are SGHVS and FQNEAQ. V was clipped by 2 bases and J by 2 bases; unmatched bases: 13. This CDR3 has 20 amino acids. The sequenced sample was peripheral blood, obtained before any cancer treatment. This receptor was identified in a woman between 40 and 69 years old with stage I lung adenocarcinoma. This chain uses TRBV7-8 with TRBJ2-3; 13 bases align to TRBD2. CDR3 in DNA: TGTGCCAGCAGCTTACTGAGCCTTTGGACTAGCGGGGGCACCACAGATACGCAGTATTTT. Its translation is CASSLLSLWTSGGTTDTQYF.